These 31 T cell receptor beta chains share one sample of origin, sequenced in a study of blood T cell repertoires in COVID-19. TCRdb keeps only in-frame clones here, not all; method: immunoSEQ multiplex PCR. Of tens of thousands of clones detected, 75% to 90% appear once; the ten largest clones hold 15% to 20%. Input material: peripheral blood. Receptor source: an older man with acute or convalescent COVID-19.

V usage is TRBV10-3 and J usage is TRBJ1-1, with no clear D. The germline gives CDR1 ENHRY, CDR2 SYGVKD. The CDR3 spans 12 residues. Trimming took 0 bases from V and 11 from J, leaving 10 bases between them. The CDR3 DNA reads TGTGCCATCAGTGAGTCGGGAGAGACCGCTTTCTTT. Its protein is CAISESGETAFF.

V is TRBV18 and J is TRBJ2-5, with 11 bases that match TRBD2. J gave up 0 bases and V 2 bases, and 11 bases lay outside the gene matches. The CDR3 totals 19 residues. Germline V gives CDR1 KGHSH, CDR2 LQKENI. Here the CDR3 reads CASSPSRLAGYQYQETQYF. The DNA for the CDR3 is TGTGCCAGCTCACCATCACGACTAGCGGGGTATCAGTACCAAGAGACCCAGTACTTC.

This clone was seen more than once but under ten times. The rearrangement joins TRBV11-2 to TRBJ2-3, with no clear D. The CDR3 spans 14 residues. The germline V gene encodes CDR1 SGHAT and CDR2 FQNNGV. V lost 2 bases and J lost 5, with 11 bases in between. The CDR3 DNA sequence: TGTGCCAGCAGCTTAACCAGAGGTGTAGATACGCAGTATTTT. Its protein product is CASSLTRGVDTQYF.

The chain links TRBV6-5 to TRBJ1-6; D is unclear. Germline assignment: CDR1 MNHEY and CDR2 SVGAGI. The CDR3 has 15 residues. Trimming removed 7 bases from V and 9 bases from J, with 19 bases in between. DNA of the CDR3: TGTGCCAGCATGGGCTTGGTGGTTTTCAGTTCACCCCTCCACTTT. This codes for CASMGLVVFSSPLHF.

This chain links TRBV24-1 with TRBJ2-5, with a possible D match to TRBD1 (5 bases). This CDR3 contains 14 residues. Trimming left V 3 bases short and J 4 bases short, with 11 bases between. Germline V gene sequence: CDR1 KGHDR, CDR2 SFDVKD. The CDR3 spells CATSDGAYSETQYF. In DNA form, the CDR3 reads TGTGCCACCAGTGATGGGGCCTACTCAGAGACCCAGTACTTC.

CDR3 sequence reads: CAISGGGLTQETQYF. In DNA, the CDR3 is TGTGCCATCAGTGGGGGGGGACTAACGCAAGAGACCCAGTACTTC. This sequence joins TRBV10-3 and TRBJ2-5, with 7 bases fitting TRBD2. Germline trimming cut 4 bases from V and 2 bases from J; bases unmatched to any gene: 7. Per germline, CDR1 ENHRY and CDR2 SYGVKD. This CDR3 contains 15 residues.

The rearrangement links TRBV27 to TRBJ2-1; D is undetermined. This CDR3 is 14 amino acids long. V was clipped by 6 bases and J by 0 bases, with 9 bases between them. Germline V gene data show CDR1 as MNHEY and CDR2 as SMNVEV (reference sequence). The CDR3 DNA sequence: TGTGCCAGCAGACTTTCTAGCTCCTACAATGAGCAGTTCTTC. Protein: CASRLSSSYNEQFF.

The rearrangement links TRBV13 to TRBJ1-4, with D possibly TRBD1 on 5 matching bases. This CDR3 comprises 14 residues. V dropped 3 bases and J dropped 4 bases, with 9 bases sitting between them. The germline CDR1 and CDR2 sequences are PRHDT and FYEKMQ (reference sequence). CDR3 nucleotide sequence: TGTGCCAGCAGCTTCAGGGTTCTTAATGAAAAACTGTTTTTT. Amino acids: CASSFRVLNEKLFF.

The gene calls are TRBV11-2 and TRBJ1-4, with D tentatively TRBD1 (6 bases). V was cut by 5 bases and J by 7 bases, with 14 bases left in between. The germline V gene has CDR1 SGHAT and CDR2 FQNNGV. CDR3 size: 14 residues. CDR3 nucleotides: TGTGCCAGCAGCCGTAACAGGGCTGGTGAAAAACTGTTTTTT. It yields the protein CASSRNRAGEKLFF.

This clone was observed a single time. For the CDR3, the DNA is TGTGCCAGCAGCTTAGGGGAGATGAACACTGAAGCTTTCTTT. It codes for CASSLGEMNTEAFF. The genes are TRBV7-9 and TRBJ1-1; the D is unclear. From germline, CDR1 is SEHNR and CDR2 FQNEAQ (reference sequence). V was cut by 1 base and J by 0 bases, with 6 bases left in between. The CDR3 loop spans 14 amino acids.

This clone was observed once. This rearrangement joins TRBV5-6 to TRBJ2-5, with 8 bases lining up with TRBD2. CDR1 is SGHDT and CDR2 is YYEEEE in the germline V gene. There are 15 residues in the CDR3. The trim removed 4 bases at V and 5 bases at J, leaving 10 bases unmatched. The CDR3 spells CASSRLRGGRETQYF. CDR3 sequence (DNA): TGTGCCAGCAGCCGGCTTCGGGGGGGGCGGGAGACCCAGTACTTC.

The CDR3 DNA reads TGTGCCAGCAGTTACACCGGGACAGGGACAGGCTACACCTTC. The encoded protein is CASSYTGTGTGYTF. V and J are TRBV6-5 and TRBJ1-2, with TRBD1 matching 9 bases. The germline gives CDR1 MNHEY, CDR2 SVGAGI. The CDR3 is made up of 14 amino acids. The J segment lost 8 bases and the V segment lost 2 bases, leaving 6 bases of the junction unmatched.

Only one count was recorded for this clone. Other DNA sequences in the sample encode the same CDR3. J is TRBJ2-7 and V is TRBV28; 8 bases map to TRBD2. After removal of 6 bases from V and 4 bases from J, the junction contained 8 bases not matched to a gene. Germline loops: CDR1 MDHEN, CDR2 SYDVKM. There are 14 residues in the CDR3. CDR3 sequence reads: CASRIGGGRYEQYF. The CDR3 DNA follows: TGTGCCAGCAGGATCGGGGGGGGGCGATACGAGCAGTACTTC.

The chain recombines TRBV5-1 with TRBJ2-7; possible D gene TRBD1, 6 bases. Germline CDR1 reads SGHRS; CDR2 reads YFSETQ. Between the trimmed V and J ends, which lost 4 bases and 0 bases, there was a span of 14 bases. CDR3 length: 15 residues. In DNA form, the CDR3 reads TGCGCCAGCAGCCCCACAGGGTCGCCCTCCTACGAGCAGTACTTC. It is translated as CASSPTGSPSYEQYF.

The sample holds a few counts of this clone. J is TRBJ1-1 and V is TRBV27; possible D gene TRBD1, 5 bases. This CDR3 has 14 amino acids. Trimming shortened V by 3 bases and J by 8 bases, and 16 bases separated the two germline ends. CDR1 is MNHEY, CDR2 SMNVEV, per germline (reference sequence). CDR3 sequence: CASSFGGNGWEAFF. In DNA form, the CDR3 reads TGTGCCAGCAGTTTCGGGGGAAACGGATGGGAAGCTTTCTTT.

The rearrangement links TRBV7-2 to TRBJ2-3; 11 bases align to TRBD2. The germline V gene has CDR1 SGHTA and CDR2 FQGNSA. The trim removed 5 bases at V and 6 bases at J, leaving 4 bases unmatched. This CDR3 comprises 14 residues. CDR3 residues: CASSPSGGPDTQYF. CDR3 DNA: TGTGCCAGCAGCCCTAGCGGGGGGCCGGATACGCAGTATTTT.

The chain employs TRBV7-2 and TRBJ1-3; 9 bases line up with TRBD1. The CDR3 extends over 19 amino acids. The V gene end was trimmed by 3 bases and the J gene end by 4 bases; junction bases not matched to a gene: 16. CDR1 SGHTA and CDR2 FQGNSA come from the germline V gene. The DNA of the CDR3 is TGTGCCAGCAGCTTTGCCGCTCGGACAGGGGCGAGTCCCGGAAACACCATATATTTT. This encodes CASSFAARTGASPGNTIYF.

The V and J genes are TRBV4-1 and TRBJ1-1; tentatively, D is TRBD1 (6 bases). The CDR3 totals 14 residues. Germline V gene data show CDR1 as MGHRA and CDR2 as YSYEKL. V was shortened by 4 bases and J by 4 bases, with 13 bases between the two germline ends. The CDR3: CASSPREGGTEAFF. Written as DNA, the CDR3 is TGCGCCAGCAGCCCGAGGGAGGGGGGCACTGAAGCTTTCTTT.

This rearrangement joins TRBV12-5 to TRBJ1-1; D uncertain. Germline CDR1 reads LGHNT; CDR2 reads FRNRAP. The V gene lost 1 base and the J gene lost 7 bases, with 10 bases spanning the gap. The length of the CDR3 is 13 residues. CDR3 sequence: CASGLDLAGEAFF. CDR3 DNA sequence: TGTGCTAGTGGTTTGGACCTAGCAGGTGAAGCTTTCTTT.

V usage is TRBV12-3 or TRBV12-4 and J usage is TRBJ2-5, with D unclear. CDR3 length equals 12 residues. V dropped 6 bases and J dropped 0 bases, with 5 bases sitting between them. CDR3 region: CASRLDQETQYF. The CDR3 nucleotides are TGTGCCAGCAGACTCGACCAAGAGACCCAGTACTTC.

The CDR3 region has the DNA TGTGCCAGCAGTGGGACAGAGGGTGGCTACACCTTC. It yields the protein CASSGTEGGYTF. V usage is TRBV3-1 (or the pseudogene TRBV3-2) and J usage is TRBJ1-2, with 7 bases aligning to TRBD1. The CDR3 covers 12 residues. Germline V CDR1 and CDR2: LGHDT, YNNKEL (reference sequence). V lost 6 bases and J lost 7; bases outside the gene matches: 5.

This rearrangement joins TRBV28 to TRBJ2-3; TRBD2 matches 9 bases. Trimming removed 2 bases from V and 3 bases from J; junction bases left unmatched: 9. The CDR3 length is 17 residues. In germline, CDR1 is MDHEN, CDR2 SYDVKM. CDR3 DNA sequence: TGTGCCAGCAGTTTAGCACCGGGACTAGCTTCGACAGATACGCAGTATTTT. It is translated as CASSLAPGLASTDTQYF.

The genes are TRBV28 and TRBJ2-3; the match to TRBD2 covers 7 bases. V trimming: 10 bases; J trimming: 0 bases; junction bases outside the gene matches: 4. The CDR3 is 13 amino acids. Germline CDR1 is MDHEN and CDR2 is SYDVKM. The CDR3 loop reads CATWGGSTDTQYF. The CDR3 DNA is TGTGCCACTTGGGGGGGTAGCACAGATACGCAGTATTTT. Combining the CDR3 with reference TRBV28 and TRBJ2-3 gives the whole variable domain DVKVTQSSRYLVKRTGEKVFLECVQDMDHENMFWYRQDPGLGLRLIYFSYDVKMKEKGDIPEGYSVSREKKERFSLILESASTNQTSMYLCATWGGSTDTQYFGPGTRLTVL.

V usage is TRBV6-5 and J usage is TRBJ1-1; D might be TRBD1 (5 bases). The V and J ends lost 2 bases and 5 bases respectively, with 18 bases between them. Germline V gives CDR1 MNHEY, CDR2 SVGAGI. This CDR3 contains 16 residues. The CDR3 bases are TGTGCCAGCAGTTACCTAACATCTCCCGGGGGGACTGAAGCTTTCTTT. Amino acid sequence: CASSYLTSPGGTEAFF.

The rearrangement joins TRBV30 to TRBJ1-4, with 8 bases lining up with TRBD1. CDR1 is GTSNPN, CDR2 SVGIG, per germline (reference sequence). The CDR3 contains 14 residues. V lost 2 bases and J lost 7; bases outside the gene matches: 6. The CDR3 DNA sequence: TGTGCCTGGAGTTCAGGGGGCGGGGGTGAAAAACTGTTTTTT. This sequence encodes CAWSSGGGGEKLFF.

This chain connects TRBV7-9 to TRBJ2-7; 10 bases match TRBD2. Per the germline V gene, CDR1 is SEHNR and CDR2 is FQNEAQ (reference sequence). The trim removed 1 base at V and 4 bases at J, leaving 7 bases unmatched. This CDR3 is built from 16 residues. The CDR3 bases are TGTGCCAGCAGCTTAGGGGCTAGCGGGGGAGTTTACGAGCAGTACTTC. Its translation: CASSLGASGGVYEQYF.

The rearrangement uses TRBV6-1 and TRBJ1-5, with D unresolved. V was clipped by 2 bases and J by 3 bases, with 8 bases between them. The CDR3 spans 14 residues. Germline V gene data show CDR1 as MNHNS and CDR2 as SASEGT. CDR3 DNA sequence: TGTGCCAGCAGTGAAAGCGGGTACAATCAGCCCCAGCATTTT. Protein: CASSESGYNQPQHF.

J is TRBJ2-2 and V is TRBV15, with D possibly TRBD1 on 5 matching bases. Germline CDR1 and CDR2: LNHNV and YYDKDF (reference sequence). The CDR3 is 14 residues long. The V gene lost 3 bases and the J gene lost 0 bases, with 5 bases spanning the gap. The CDR3 protein is CATSRDTNTGELFF. Written as DNA, the CDR3 is TGTGCCACCAGCAGGGACACGAACACCGGGGAGCTGTTTTTT.

The chain is built from TRBV19 and TRBJ1-5; TRBD1 is a possible D gene (6 bases). The CDR3 extends over 11 amino acids. The germline V gene encodes CDR1 LNHDA and CDR2 SQIVND (reference sequence). V lost 3 bases and J 13 bases, leaving 10 bases between the germline ends. The CDR3 region is CASSMGGPQHF. The CDR3 bases are TGTGCCAGTAGTATGGGGGGGCCTCAGCATTTT.

The chain combines TRBV6-5 with TRBJ1-2, with D uncertain. The CDR3 extends over 14 amino acids. Trimming took off 6 bases at V and 4 bases at J, with 15 bases between the two ends. Germline lookup yields CDR1 MNHEY and CDR2 SVGAGI. This chain's CDR3 is CASRPLGEIYGYTF. The CDR3 DNA is TGTGCCAGCAGACCCCTAGGAGAGATCTATGGCTACACCTTC.

The chain links TRBV7-9 to TRBJ2-3; TRBD1 aligns across 8 bases. CDR3 length equals 15 residues. J gave up 5 bases and V 5 bases, and 9 bases lay outside the gene matches. The germline gives CDR1 SEHNR, CDR2 FQNEAQ (reference sequence). CDR3 bases: TGTGCCAGCAGCGCCCCCGGGACAGGATTAGATACGCAGTATTTT. Its translation is CASSAPGTGLDTQYF.